The 32 T cell receptor beta chains listed next were all sequenced from one sample in a study of cytomegalovirus exposure and HLA in healthy donors. Vbeta (60) and Jbeta (13) primers were used in the PCR. The data were produced by immunoSEQ multiplex PCR, yet TCRdb's version contains in-frame clones alone and is incomplete. The data contain about 200,000 clones, under 90% of them singletons. Sequencing was done on a sample of PBMCs. The receptors originated from a boy aged 2-15 years in good health and CMV-seronegative.

The chain links TRBV2 to TRBJ2-5; 7 bases align to TRBD2. Germline CDR1 SNHLY, CDR2 FYNNEI. The CDR3 has 15 amino acids. The trim removed 8 bases at V and 4 bases at J, leaving 13 bases unmatched. The CDR3, as DNA: TGTGCCAGCGTGGGGCGTCGCGGGGGAGGAGAGACCCAGTACTTC. It is translated as CASVGRRGGGETQYF.

The rearrangement uses TRBV2 and TRBJ1-4, with no clear D. The CDR3 is 13 residues long. The germline gives CDR1 SNHLY, CDR2 FYNNEI. Trimming removed 6 bases from V and 7 bases from J, with 12 bases in between. CDR3 nucleotides: TGTGCCAGCAGCGCTAGACTAGGTGAAAAACTGTTTTTT. It codes for CASSARLGEKLFF.

This chain links TRBV13 with TRBJ2-3; no clear D. The CDR3 length is 15 residues. CDR1 PRHDT and CDR2 FYEKMQ come from the germline V gene (reference sequence). The ends were cut back, 2 bases at V and 4 bases at J, with 13 bases in the middle. In DNA, the CDR3 is TGTGCCAGCAGCTTACGACTCCCGTCTGCAGATACGCAGTATTTT. This translates into CASSLRLPSADTQYF.

The chain employs TRBV18 and TRBJ1-1, with a weak D call TRBD1 (6 bases). Germline values: CDR1 KGHSH, CDR2 LQKENI. The germline V and J ends were trimmed by 4 bases and 4 bases, with 19 bases remaining between them. CDR3 length: 16 amino acids. The CDR3 nucleotides are TGTGCCAGCTCACTAAGAATACCCGGGACACCCACTGAAGCTTTCTTT. Amino acids: CASSLRIPGTPTEAFF.

The genes are TRBV21-1 and TRBJ2-7; the table's D call of TRBD1 was not tested on the DNA. TRBV21-1 is shown as a pseudogene. This CDR3 has 13 amino acids. CDR3 DNA sequence: TGTGCCAGCTGGACGGGACACCCCTTGGAGCAGTACTTC. Amino acid sequence: CASWTGHPLEQYF.

This chain uses TRBV7-2 with TRBJ1-5; 7 bases fit TRBD1. CDR3 size: 14 residues. With 5 bases clipped from V and 7 bases from J, the junction kept 8 bases outside the gene matches. Germline values: CDR1 SGHTA, CDR2 FQGNSA. CDR3 nucleotides: TGTGCCAGCAGCCGACGACAGGGTAGGCAGCCCCAGCATTTT. Encoded protein: CASSRRQGRQPQHF.

The chain couples TRBV4-1 to TRBJ1-4, with D possibly matching TRBD1 (6 bases). Germline CDR1 and CDR2: MGHRA and YSYEKL. The V and J ends lost 1 base and 2 bases respectively, with 11 bases between them. The CDR3 totals 16 residues. CDR3 nucleotide sequence: TGCGCCAGCAGCCAAGGCAACAGGGTTACTAATGAAAAACTGTTTTTT. This translates into CASSQGNRVTNEKLFF.

This clone was detected once. The chain links TRBV15 to TRBJ2-5, with 7 bases identical to TRBD1. CDR1 and CDR2 (germline): LNHNV, YYDKDF (reference sequence). The CDR3 sequence is 12 residues long. J was trimmed by 14 bases and V by 1 base; bases with no gene match: 7. The CDR3 region is CATSRAEGQRYF. DNA for the CDR3: TGTGCCACCAGCAGAGCCGAGGGACAGCGATACTTC.

This chain links TRBV5-4 with TRBJ2-2, with 15 bases aligning to TRBD2. The CDR3 consists of 19 residues. J gave up 1 base and V 0 bases, and 4 bases lay outside the gene matches. CDR1 SGHNT and CDR2 YYREEE come from the germline V gene (reference sequence). The CDR3 loop is CASSLAGLAGGKNTGELFF. CDR3 nucleotide sequence: TGTGCCAGCAGCTTGGCCGGACTAGCGGGGGGGAAGAACACCGGGGAGCTGTTTTTT.

This clone was seen a few times. V is TRBV4-2 and J is TRBJ2-3; the match to TRBD2 covers 7 bases. Unmatched junction bases numbered 11, after V lost 3 bases and J lost 2 bases. The CDR3 spans 17 residues. CDR1 is LGHNA, CDR2 YNFKEQ, per germline. CDR3 protein: CASSHPGTKRDTDTQYF. CDR3 in DNA: TGTGCCAGCAGCCATCCCGGGACTAAAAGGGACACAGATACGCAGTATTTT.

The rearrangement uses TRBV9 and TRBJ2-2; maybe TRBD2 (6 bases). This CDR3 contains 13 residues. V lost 4 bases, J lost 8 bases, and 12 bases lay in between. Looked up from germline, CDR1 is SGDLS and CDR2 is YYNGEE. The CDR3: CASSPLREGELFF. CDR3 bases: TGTGCCAGCAGCCCACTCCGGGAGGGGGAGCTGTTTTTT.

The V call is TRBV27, the J call TRBJ2-7, with no clear D. The germline V gene encodes CDR1 MNHEY and CDR2 SMNVEV (reference sequence). Trimming stripped 3 bases from V and 2 bases from J, with 8 bases between. The length of the CDR3 is 13 residues. The CDR3 DNA reads TGTGCCAGCAGTTTGTCCGAGACCTACGAGCAGTACTTC. Protein product: CASSLSETYEQYF.

This chain links TRBV5-4 with TRBJ2-2; D not resolved. Germline V lookup: CDR1 SGHNT, CDR2 YYREEE (reference sequence). Trimming stripped 0 bases from V and 5 bases from J, with 5 bases between. CDR3 length equals 13 residues. Here the CDR3 reads CASSLDYTGELFF. The CDR3 DNA reads as TGTGCCAGCAGCTTGGACTATACCGGGGAGCTGTTTTTT. The full variable domain, completed using reference TRBV5-4 and TRBJ2-2, is ETGVTQSPTHLIKTRGQQVTLRCSSQSGHNTVSWYQQALGQGPQFIFQYYREEENGRGNFPPRFSGLQFPNYSSELNVNALELDDSALYLCASSLDYTGELFFGEGSRLTVL.

The chain has TRBV12-5 and TRBJ2-4; D remains ambiguous. The CDR3 covers 15 residues. Germline CDR1 and CDR2: LGHNT and FRNRAP. Trimming cost V 0 bases and J 4 bases, with 10 bases left between them. The CDR3 here is CASGLVPLQKNIQYF. CDR3 coding DNA: TGTGCTAGTGGTTTGGTTCCCCTCCAGAAAAACATTCAGTACTTC.

The chain links TRBV23-1 to TRBJ1-1; D not resolved. TRBV23-1 is sorted into the ORF group, with uncertain function. The CDR3 covers 18 residues. Trimming cost V 0 bases and J 1 base, with 18 bases left between them. The CDR3 loop reads CASSQSETSRRENTEAFF. CDR3 DNA: TGCGCCAGCAGTCAATCAGAAACTTCCAGGAGGGAGAACACTGAAGCTTTCTTT.

The chain carries TRBV7-6 and TRBJ1-1; 8 nucleotides line up with TRBD1. The J segment lost 0 bases and the V segment lost 4 bases, leaving 4 bases of the junction unmatched. The CDR3 covers 15 residues. Per germline, CDR1 SGHVS and CDR2 FNYEAQ. CDR3 protein: CASSSRTGLNTEAFF. In nucleotides, the CDR3 is TGTGCCAGCAGCTCGCGGACAGGGCTGAACACTGAAGCTTTCTTT.

The V gene is TRBV14, the J gene TRBJ2-7; the match to TRBD1 covers 7 bases. The CDR3 loop spans 15 amino acids. V shed 3 bases, J shed 2 bases, and the junction held 7 bases outside the gene matches. CDR1 is SGHDN, CDR2 FVKESK, per germline. The DNA for the CDR3 is TGTGCCAGCAGCCACGAGGGGGCAGGGACCTACGAGCAGTACTTC. Translated, it gives CASSHEGAGTYEQYF.

A note on this clone: Different DNA sequences within this sample yield the same CDR3. This chain uses TRBV7-2 with TRBJ2-5; D call uncertain. The ends were cut back, 5 bases at V and 5 bases at J, with 12 bases in the middle. This CDR3 contains 13 residues. CDR1 is SGHTA and CDR2 is FQGNSA in the germline V gene. CDR3 loop: CASSLVLRETQYF. The CDR3 DNA reads as TGTGCCAGCAGCCTCGTCCTGAGGGAGACCCAGTACTTC.

The V call is TRBV7-2, the J call TRBJ2-1, with 8 bases identical to TRBD2. Germline V CDR1 and CDR2: SGHTA, FQGNSA. CDR3 length equals 14 residues. The V segment lost 5 bases and the J segment 9 bases; nucleotides outside the gene matches: 9. Here the CDR3 reads CASSLGTSLGEQFF. The CDR3 nucleotides read TGTGCCAGCAGCCTCGGGACTAGTTTGGGTGAGCAGTTCTTC.

This clone was seen more than once but under ten times. The rearrangement joins TRBV29-1 to TRBJ1-1, with 8 bases identical to TRBD1. Per the germline V gene, CDR1 is SQVTM and CDR2 is ANQGSEA. Trimming took 3 bases from V and 3 from J; bases not matched to a gene: 6. The CDR3 length is 14 residues. As DNA, the CDR3 is TGCAGCGTTGATGACAGGGGCGAGCACACTGAAGCTTTCTTT. This codes for CSVDDRGEHTEAFF.

The chain carries TRBV6-1 and TRBJ2-7, with D possibly matching TRBD2 (5 bases). Trimming stripped 2 bases from V and 9 bases from J, with 14 bases between. The germline V gene encodes CDR1 MNHNS and CDR2 SASEGT. This CDR3 comprises 13 residues. CDR3 DNA sequence: TGTGCCAGCAGTGAAACGGGGTTTTTGGGGCAGTACTTC. Its protein is CASSETGFLGQYF.

A word on this clone: An end of the junction differs from the germline gene, which may be a read error. The chain employs TRBV4-1 and TRBJ1-2, with D possibly being TRBD1 (6 bases). CDR3 length: 16 amino acids. The V gene's germline CDR1 is MGHRA and CDR2 YSYEKL. Here the CDR3 DNA reads TGCGCCAGCAGCGAAGGCCTTGCGGGGGCTGCCTATGACTACACCTTC. Translation: CASSEGLAGAAYDYTF.

The chain is built from TRBV5-1 and TRBJ2-7; 8 bases align to TRBD1. Germline CDR1 and CDR2: SGHRS and YFSETQ. J gave up 3 bases and V 1 base, and 6 bases lay outside the gene matches. The CDR3 runs 15 residues. In nucleotides, the CDR3 is TGCGCCAGCAGCTTGCGTACAGGGGGGAACTACGAGCAGTACTTC. This codes for CASSLRTGGNYEQYF.

In regard to this clone: This CDR3 is also generated by other DNA sequences in the sample. The CDR3: CASSVTGETNTEAFF. CDR3 in DNA: TGTGCCAGCAGCGTAACGGGAGAGACGAACACTGAAGCTTTCTTT. The V call is TRBV9, the J call TRBJ1-1, with D hard to call. Germline CDR1 and CDR2: SGDLS and YYNGEE. V was clipped by 1 base and J by 1 base, with 11 bases between them. The CDR3 covers 15 residues.

This clone was observed a handful of times. One junction end disagrees with the germline gene, perhaps due to a read error. This chain uses TRBV7-9 with TRBJ2-7; 9 positions match TRBD1. The CDR3 has 15 residues. Germline CDR1 and CDR2: SEHNR and FQNEAQ (reference sequence). As DNA, the CDR3 is TGTTCCAGCAGCCCCGGACAGGGGAGCTCCTACGAGCAGTACTTC. It encodes CSSSPGQGSSYEQYF. The variable domain in full, with the rest retrieved from reference TRBV7-9 and TRBJ2-7, is DTGVSQNPRHKITKRGQNVTFRCDPISEHNRLYWYRQTLGQGPEFLTYFQNEAQLEKSRLLSDRFSAERPKGSFSTLEIQRTEQGDSAMYLCSSSPGQGSSYEQYFGPGTRLTVT.

The rearrangement joins TRBV19 to TRBJ2-1; tentatively, D is TRBD2 (6 bases). There are 15 residues in the CDR3. V dropped 4 bases and J dropped 5 bases, with 15 bases sitting between them. The germline gives CDR1 LNHDA, CDR2 SQIVND (reference sequence). Here the CDR3 reads CASSTSALGDNEQFF. DNA of the CDR3: TGTGCCAGTAGTACTAGCGCCCTGGGTGACAATGAGCAGTTCTTC.

The genes are TRBV6-1 and TRBJ1-5; 8 nucleotides match TRBD1. J gave up 5 bases and V 3 bases, and 3 bases lay outside the gene matches. The CDR3 has 14 residues. CDR1 MNHNS and CDR2 SASEGT come from the germline V gene. CDR3 protein: CASSDLTGDQPQHF. The CDR3 DNA sequence: TGTGCCAGCAGTGACCTGACAGGGGATCAGCCCCAGCATTTT.

The chain joins TRBV5-6 to TRBJ1-6, with D maybe TRBD1 (6 bases). The V and J ends lost 3 bases and 8 bases respectively, with 18 bases between them. The CDR3 has 16 amino acids. CDR1 SGHDT and CDR2 YYEEEE come from the germline V gene. CDR3 sequence reads: CASSWLPGASDSPLHF. CDR3 bases: TGTGCCAGCAGCTGGCTCCCAGGGGCCAGTGATTCACCCCTCCACTTT.

The chain recombines TRBV6-1 with TRBJ1-2; D unresolved. The CDR3 spans 14 residues. From germline, CDR1 is MNHNS and CDR2 SASEGT. The V gene lost 0 bases and the J gene lost 5 bases, with 10 bases spanning the gap. CDR3 loop: CASSEAQAGYGYTF. DNA of the CDR3: TGTGCCAGCAGTGAAGCGCAGGCAGGTTATGGCTACACCTTC.

The genes are TRBV11-2 and TRBJ2-7; 9 positions match TRBD1. The germline V gene has CDR1 SGHAT and CDR2 FQNNGV. The length of the CDR3 is 14 residues. The junction had 4 bases not matched to a gene; V was cut back by 1 base and J by 6 bases. CDR3: CASSLVGTGSEQYF. The CDR3, as DNA: TGTGCCAGCAGCTTAGTGGGGACAGGGAGCGAGCAGTACTTC.

The chain's CDR3 is CATSRDSGLSYGYTF. For the CDR3, the DNA is TGTGCCACCAGCAGAGATTCAGGGCTCTCCTATGGCTACACCTTC. This chain links TRBV15 with TRBJ1-2; perhaps TRBD1 as D (5 bases). V lost 0 bases and J lost 4, with 12 bases in between. CDR1 is LNHNV, CDR2 YYDKDF, per germline (reference sequence). The CDR3 has 15 residues.

This clone was seen once. The chain joins TRBV12-5 to TRBJ1-1, with a weak D call TRBD1 (6 bases). Germline V gene lookup returns CDR1 LGHNT and CDR2 FRNRAP. Trimming removed 4 bases at V and 5 bases at J, with 14 bases between. The CDR3 is 14 amino acids. The CDR3 region is CASGSAGEGTEAFF. The CDR3 nucleotides are TGTGCTAGTGGTTCGGCAGGGGAGGGAACTGAAGCTTTCTTT. The full variable domain, its missing parts supplied by reference TRBV12-5 and TRBJ1-1, is DARVTQTPRHKVTEMGQEVTMRCQPILGHNTVFWYRQTMMQGLELLAYFRNRAPLDDSGMPKDRFSAEMPDATLATLKIQPSEPRDSAVYFCASGSAGEGTEAFFGQGTRLTVV.